The 27 T cell receptor beta chains listed next were all sequenced from one sample in a study of cytomegalovirus exposure and HLA in healthy donors. PCR was performed using 60 Vbeta and 13 Jbeta primers. Some clones are missing from TCRdb's copy, which holds only in-frame ones; the method was immunoSEQ multiplex PCR. The sample has about 160,000 clones; the top ten hold 1.3%. Material for sequencing was PBMCs. The receptors come from a woman in her sixties in good health and CMV-seronegative.

The J gene is TRBJ2-7, the V gene TRBV29-1; tentative D call: TRBD1 (6 bases). The V and J ends lost 7 bases and 0 bases respectively, with 10 bases between them. Germline CDR1 SQVTM, CDR2 ANQGSEA. The CDR3 consists of 12 residues. The CDR3 region has the DNA TGCAGCGGCCGGGACAACTCCTACGAGCAGTACTTC. Translating it yields CSGRDNSYEQYF.

The rearrangement uses TRBV6-1 and TRBJ1-6; D is ambiguous. The CDR3 runs to 13 residues. The germline V gene has CDR1 MNHNS and CDR2 SASEGT. V was cut by 1 base and J by 15 bases, with 13 bases left in between. This chain's CDR3 is CASSEDLIRNLHF. The CDR3 bases are TGTGCCAGCAGTGAAGACTTAATCAGGAACCTCCACTTT.

The chain joins TRBV27 to TRBJ1-2; D is possibly TRBD1 (6 bases). There are 15 residues in the CDR3. V lost 0 bases to trimming and J lost 9 bases, with 17 bases between them. Per germline, CDR1 MNHEY and CDR2 SMNVEV (reference sequence). CDR3 nucleotide sequence: TGTGCCAGCAGTTTATCGGGGGCCGGGGCCTTAAGCTACACCTTC. It is translated as CASSLSGAGALSYTF.

V and J are TRBV9 and TRBJ1-4, with 10 bases matching TRBD1. The CDR3 spans 16 residues. With V trimmed by 4 bases and J by 2 bases, 5 bases remained unmatched. Germline loops: CDR1 SGDLS, CDR2 YYNGEE. CDR3 amino acids: CASSNPDRGTNEKLFF. CDR3 sequence (DNA): TGTGCCAGCAGCAACCCGGACAGGGGGACTAATGAAAAACTGTTTTTT.

The chain joins TRBV19 to TRBJ2-7; 9 nucleotides align to TRBD1. The germline V gene has CDR1 LNHDA and CDR2 SQIVND (reference sequence). V was pared by 4 bases and J by 2 bases, with 12 bases of the junction left unmatched. This CDR3 comprises 17 residues. CDR3 DNA: TGTGCCAGTAGTAGAGGCCCGGGACAGGGAGGGACCTACGAGCAGTACTTC. Translating gives CASSRGPGQGGTYEQYF.

The rearrangement joins TRBV7-2 to TRBJ2-7; 10 bases are a match to TRBD2. The J segment lost 7 bases and the V segment lost 3 bases, leaving 9 bases of the junction unmatched. This CDR3 spans 15 amino acids. CDR1 SGHTA and CDR2 FQGNSA come from the germline V gene. The CDR3 DNA follows: TGTGCCAGCAGCTTTAGTCTAGCGGGAGCGGGGGAGCAGTACTTC. Its protein product is CASSFSLAGAGEQYF. Full variable domain (rest looked up from reference TRBV7-2 and TRBJ2-7): GAGVSQSPSNKVTEKGKDVELRCDPISGHTALYWYRQSLGQGLEFLIYFQGNSAPDKSGLPSDRFSAERTGGSVSTLTIQRTQQEDSAVYLCASSFSLAGAGEQYFGPGTRLTVT.

This sequence joins TRBV11-2 and TRBJ1-5, with D perhaps matching TRBD1 (5 bases). This CDR3 has 15 amino acids. V was cut by 2 bases and J by 4 bases, with 12 bases left in between. CDR1 and CDR2 from the germline V gene are SGHAT and FQNNGV. In DNA, the CDR3 is TGTGCCAGCAGCTTAAGGCAGGGCGCTAATCAGCCCCAGCATTTT. Its protein product is CASSLRQGANQPQHF.

The chain recombines TRBV19 with TRBJ1-1, with 7 nucleotides matching TRBD1. The V gene's germline CDR1 is LNHDA and CDR2 SQIVND (reference sequence). V dropped 5 bases and J dropped 0; count of bases not matched to a gene: 18. The CDR3 is made up of 19 amino acids. DNA of the CDR3: TGTGCCAGTAGTGTCATCGCCCCAGGGGGTCCCGGCATGAACACTGAAGCTTTCTTT. Protein product: CASSVIAPGGPGMNTEAFF.

The chain combines TRBV13 with TRBJ2-2, with a possible D match to TRBD1 (6 bases). The CDR3 length is 14 residues. Germline lookup yields CDR1 PRHDT and CDR2 FYEKMQ (reference sequence). Trimming removed 4 bases from V and 4 bases from J, with 10 bases in between. This chain's CDR3 is CASSSTRGTGELFF. The CDR3 coding sequence is TGTGCCAGCAGCTCCACCAGGGGCACCGGGGAGCTGTTTTTT.

The chain recombines TRBV15 with TRBJ1-5, with D perhaps TRBD1 (6 bases). V lost 4 bases and J 5 bases, leaving 12 bases between the germline ends. CDR3 length: 14 residues. Germline V gene lookup returns CDR1 LNHNV and CDR2 YYDKDF (reference sequence). The CDR3 coding sequence is TGTGCCACCAGCACGGCAGGGGACGATCAGCCCCAGCATTTT. This sequence encodes CATSTAGDDQPQHF.

This chain connects TRBV11-1 to TRBJ1-1; no definite D call. The V and J ends lost 3 bases and 5 bases respectively, with 16 bases between them. The germline gives CDR1 SGHAT, CDR2 FQDESV (reference sequence). CDR3 length: 15 amino acids. CDR3 amino acids: CASSFRRFGKTEAFF. In DNA form, the CDR3 reads TGTGCCAGCAGCTTTAGAAGATTCGGTAAGACTGAAGCTTTCTTT.

V and J are TRBV11-3 and TRBJ2-5; TRBD1 matches 8 bases. V dropped 5 bases and J dropped 1; count of bases not matched to a gene: 3. Per the germline V gene, CDR1 is SGHNT and CDR2 is YENEEA. The CDR3 length is 14 residues. The CDR3 nucleotides are TGTGCCAGCAGCCTGACAGGGGCCCAAGAGACCCAGTACTTC. Amino acids: CASSLTGAQETQYF.

This chain uses TRBV5-1 with TRBJ1-4; 11 nucleotides line up with TRBD1. CDR1 is SGHRS, CDR2 YFSETQ, per germline. V lost 0 bases and J lost 7; bases outside the gene matches: 5. This CDR3 has 16 amino acids. The CDR3 coding sequence is TGCGCCAGCAGCTTGGGGACAGGGGGCGCAGCTGAAAAACTGTTTTTT. It translates to CASSLGTGGAAEKLFF.

The chain links TRBV19 to TRBJ1-4; D not resolved. This CDR3 has 12 residues. V dropped 5 bases and J dropped 6 bases, with 7 bases sitting between them. From germline, CDR1 is LNHDA and CDR2 SQIVND (reference sequence). CDR3 loop: CASSGGYEKLFF. CDR3 nucleotide sequence: TGTGCCAGTAGTGGCGGCTATGAAAAACTGTTTTTT.

V usage is TRBV5-1 and J usage is TRBJ1-5; no reliable D call. This CDR3 is built from 15 residues. The germline V gene encodes CDR1 SGHRS and CDR2 YFSETQ. The ends were cut back, 0 bases at V and 3 bases at J, with 10 bases in the middle. CDR3 region: CASSLVGGLNQPQHF. CDR3 sequence (DNA): TGCGCCAGCAGCTTGGTAGGAGGGCTCAATCAGCCCCAGCATTTT.

The J gene is TRBJ2-2, the V gene TRBV6-5; D gene uncertain. Trimming removed 5 bases at V and 4 bases at J, with 14 bases between. The CDR3 runs to 15 residues. Germline-derived CDR1 and CDR2 are MNHEY and SVGAGI. CDR3 sequence: CASSIRNQITGELFF. The DNA for the CDR3 is TGTGCCAGCAGTATCAGGAATCAAATCACCGGGGAGCTGTTTTTT.

The gene calls are TRBV6-5 and TRBJ2-5; no firm D call. Germline CDR1 and CDR2: MNHEY and SVGAGI. V was cut by 8 bases and J by 0 bases, with 13 bases left in between. This CDR3 contains 14 residues. CDR3 residues: CASALTTYQETQYF. The CDR3 DNA reads TGTGCCAGCGCCCTTACAACCTACCAAGAGACCCAGTACTTC.

This chain connects TRBV29-1 to TRBJ2-1; 12 bases are shared with TRBD2. Trimming removed 3 bases from V and 0 bases from J; junction bases left unmatched: 6. The germline gives CDR1 SQVTM, CDR2 ANQGSEA. The CDR3 has 17 residues. CDR3 in DNA: TGCAGCGTTGAGAGGACTAGCGGGACCTTCTCCTACAATGAGCAGTTCTTC. Amino acid sequence: CSVERTSGTFSYNEQFF.

V is TRBV19 and J is TRBJ2-1, with TRBD2 matching over 12 bases. V was clipped by 5 bases and J by 2 bases; unmatched bases: 4. The CDR3 runs to 16 residues. Germline loops: CDR1 LNHDA, CDR2 SQIVND (reference sequence). The CDR3 coding sequence is TGTGCCAGTAGTCCAACTAGCGGGGGGACCTACAATGAGCAGTTCTTC. Encoded protein: CASSPTSGGTYNEQFF. Together with reference TRBV19 and TRBJ2-1, the CDR3 gives the full variable domain: DGGITQSPKYLFRKEGQNVTLSCEQNLNHDAMYWYRQDPGQGLRLIYYSQIVNDFQKGDIAEGYSVSREKKESFPLTVTSAQKNPTAFYLCASSPTSGGTYNEQFFGPGTRLTVL.

The CDR3 spells CASSRTSGRVAGETQYF. In DNA form, the CDR3 reads TGTGCCAGCAGCCGGACTAGCGGGAGGGTAGCAGGGGAGACCCAGTACTTC. The chain couples TRBV7-9 to TRBJ2-5, with 15 bases lining up with TRBD2. The CDR3 runs 17 residues. Germline CDR1 and CDR2: SEHNR and FQNEAQ (reference sequence). Trimming removed 5 bases from V and 5 bases from J; junction bases left unmatched: 9. Variable domain in full (rest from reference TRBV7-9 and TRBJ2-5): DTGVSQNPRHKITKRGQNVTFRCDPISEHNRLYWYRQTLGQGPEFLTYFQNEAQLEKSRLLSDRFSAERPKGSFSTLEIQRTEQGDSAMYLCASSRTSGRVAGETQYFGPGTRLLVL.

The chain couples TRBV4-1 to TRBJ2-7; TRBD1 aligns across 9 bases. The CDR3 totals 15 residues. Looked up from germline, CDR1 is MGHRA and CDR2 is YSYEKL. With V trimmed by 3 bases and J by 3 bases, 6 bases remained unmatched. The CDR3: CASSQGGQGLYEQYF. The CDR3 coding sequence is TGCGCCAGCAGCCAGGGGGGACAGGGACTCTACGAGCAGTACTTC.

The chain joins TRBV19 to TRBJ2-1, with 8 bases identical to TRBD1. J lost 4 bases, V lost 1 base, and 6 bases had no gene match. Per the germline V gene, CDR1 is LNHDA and CDR2 is SQIVND (reference sequence). The CDR3 runs to 16 residues. As DNA, the CDR3 is TGTGCCAGTAGTATAGTAGGACAGGGCATTTACAATGAGCAGTTCTTC. Its translation: CASSIVGQGIYNEQFF.

The CDR3 here is CASSQEVAQGAHEQYF. The CDR3 DNA reads TGCGCCAGCAGCCAGGAAGTGGCACAGGGGGCTCACGAGCAGTACTTC. The chain has TRBV4-3 and TRBJ2-7, with 9 bases aligning to TRBD1. This CDR3 has 16 amino acids. With 3 bases clipped from V and 5 bases from J, the junction kept 11 bases outside the gene matches. The germline V gene has CDR1 LGHNA and CDR2 YSLEER.

This sequence joins TRBV12-5 and TRBJ1-5; D call uncertain. Germline V gene data show CDR1 as LGHNT and CDR2 as FRNRAP. This CDR3 comprises 18 residues. The V end was cut by 1 base, the J end by 4 bases, with 20 bases between. The CDR3 region is CASGLEPKDGSGNQPQHF. CDR3 sequence (DNA): TGTGCTAGTGGTTTGGAGCCGAAGGACGGGTCGGGAAATCAGCCCCAGCATTTT.

The chain links TRBV6-1 to TRBJ1-1; the D is unclear. The CDR3 runs to 10 residues. Germline-derived CDR1 and CDR2 are MNHNS and SASEGT. The V gene lost 1 base and the J gene lost 11 bases, with 5 bases spanning the gap. This chain's CDR3 is CASSEVSAFF. For the CDR3, the DNA is TGTGCCAGCAGTGAAGTTTCGGCTTTCTTT.

The chain links TRBV2 to TRBJ1-5; 7 bases map to TRBD1. The germline gives CDR1 SNHLY, CDR2 FYNNEI. The J segment lost 4 bases and the V segment lost 4 bases, leaving 7 bases of the junction unmatched. CDR3 size: 15 residues. The CDR3 protein is CASSGPTGPNQPQHF. The CDR3 DNA follows: TGTGCCAGCAGTGGACCGACAGGGCCTAATCAGCCCCAGCATTTT.

The rearrangement joins TRBV4-2 to TRBJ2-1, with TRBD2 identical over 10 bases. This CDR3 region has 16 residues. CDR1 is LGHNA and CDR2 is YNFKEQ in the germline V gene. V dropped 1 base and J dropped 4; count of bases not matched to a gene: 4. CDR3 DNA sequence: TGTGCCAGCAGCCAAGCAACTAGCGGGACTTACAATGAGCAGTTCTTC. It encodes CASSQATSGTYNEQFF.